This T cell receptor beta chain comes out of a study of Ad26.COV2.S vaccination and SARS-CoV-2 variants. At the level of the study: Participants got Ad26.COV2.S intramuscularly, once or twice 56 days apart. Study-wide results and limits: Measurement of non-spike TCR breadth gave similar results in vaccine and placebo recipients. Vaccinees displayed broader spike-specific TCR repertoires than placebo recipients.

Germline CDR1 LNHNV, CDR2 YYDKDF (reference sequence). The CDR3 covers 15 residues. With 6 bases removed from V and 0 bases from J, the gap between germline ends came to 11 bases. Sample treatment: some 20 received Ad26.COV2.S at low or high dose, single or two shots; five or six received placebo; per-sample allocation not given. Specimen acquisition occurred on day 63 following the initial vaccine or placebo injection. A word on this clone: The antigen remains unidentified.

Only in-frame clones appear in the TCRdb table, and some are missing; sequencing was by immunoSEQ multiplex PCR. Of 300,000 to 400,000 clones in the sample, over 75% were seen once. The chain joins TRBV15 to TRBJ1-4; D is undetermined. The sample here was peripheral blood, taken in a trial of Ad26.COV2.S vaccine versus placebo. This sequence was found in a person between 18 and 65 years old who received the Ad26.COV2.S COVID-19 vaccine or a placebo. The CDR3 spells CATREGSPTNEKLFF. CDR3 nucleotide sequence: TGTGCCACCAGAGAGGGCAGTCCAACTAATGAAAAACTGTTTTTT.